This TCR beta chain was recorded in a study of shared clonotypes between healthy human individuals (dated by TCRdb to 2018 to 2020). Regarding the complete study: The cohort included a few men and a couple of women between 18 and 49 years of age. Per donor, three plates each were used for CD4 naive and CD4 memory, two for CD8 naive, and one for CD8 memory. Blood TCR repertoires of several healthy adults were deeply sequenced to estimate repertoire size and the extent of clonotype sharing between individuals. Different laboratories and diverse techniques were used to prepare libraries and sequence TCR repertoires, to increase sequencing depth and limit assay-specific biases. Leukapheresis yielded between about 0.9 and 9 billion PBMCs per donor.

The paper as a whole reports these results and caveats: Sampling was limited to blood, and TCR repertoires in tissue likely differ from TCR repertoires in blood. When a few donors were compared, the shared fraction of clonotypes was 5% to 6.5% for naive CD4, about 4% for naive CD8, roughly 2.5% for memory CD4, and 0.4% for memory CD8. Even with the large sequencing depth, rarefaction of the sorted-subset datasets indicated that sequencing was incomplete. Compared with non-shared clonotypes, the clonotypes found in all four sorted-subset donors had higher generation probabilities. Estimated clonotype richness was generally larger for naive than for memory subsets. Pairwise subsampling indicated that sequencing depth was expected to affect the degree of clonotype sharing among donors. Because the study included a small number of donors, the genetic and exposure-history diversity represented was limited.

Note on this clone: What this receptor recognizes is not known. No much larger clone exists at a distance of one base, and base qualities are not known.

Sequences DFQATT (CDR1) and SNEGSKA (CDR2) are obtained from the germline V gene (reference sequence). At the junction V is shortened by 6 bases and J by 5 bases, with 9 bases in between. From the cysteine up to the phenylalanine, the CDR3 has a length of 11 residues. Just CDR3 DNA is preserved here, 33 bases in frame from base 1. The donors were healthy, HIV-negative adults who had no recently reported acute infections or vaccinations. All donors were Caucasian adults living in Nashville, Tennessee, USA. CD4+ T cells were enriched through magnetic negative selection, after which naive cells were positively selected on CD45RA and the remaining negative fraction served as the memory subset. Blood was obtained by leukapheresis, after which PBMCs were separated by Ficoll-Histopaque density gradient centrifugation and cryopreserved in liquid nitrogen vapor phase. Purity and quantity of every magnetically sorted T cell population were checked by analytical flow cytometry. From each sorted fraction, genomic DNA was isolated and quantified by UV absorbance on a Nanodrop 2000c.

Using the deep immunoSEQ assay, TCR CDR3 regions were amplified from genomic DNA by multiplex PCR. For each cell subset, the extracted genomic DNA was distributed evenly across all wells of several immunoSEQ 96-well plates, and each plate served as one replicate. Each replicate PCR for sorted subsets received about 180 ng genomic DNA, equal to about 30,000 T cell genomes. Purified libraries were measured with a Qubit 3.0 fluorometer, size-checked on a Bioanalyzer 2100, and measured again with the KAPA Library Quantification kit. Every immunoSEQ 96-well plate was sequenced on a dedicated single-read 150-cycle Illumina NextSeq 550 flow cell. In the paper's pipeline: Because the immunoSEQ output included only junctional sequences and no quality scores, the filtering could not be the same as the filtering used for full-length reads. Sequences were annotated with PyIR, a Python wrapper for IgBLAST v1.9, using IMGT germline references to assign V/J genes and CDR3. Reads with weak V/J assignments (E-value above 1e-6), missing CDR3, stop codons, out-of-frame junctions, or ambiguous translated residues were removed. V3J clonotypes were defined as sequences sharing the same inferred V gene, J gene, and CDR3 amino acid sequence. Percentage overlap between repertoires was calculated by dividing the number of shared unique clonotypes by the size of the smaller repertoire. Three approaches were used to assess repertoire richness: RTK rarefaction, the Chao1 estimator, and Recon v2.1 estimates of unobserved clonotypes. Generation probabilities for all TCRbeta clonotypes obtained by the gDNA method from a handful of donors were computed using OLGA. Drawn from immuneACCESS, this table holds only the in-frame rearrangements with V and J called that TCRdb kept. Clones are partly lost; checked studies trace under half to an unresolved V gene and leave the rest unexplained. The V and J calls and clone size come from that table; D and trimming were worked out from the DNA. The sample contains some 1,400,000 clones, roughly 96% of them found a single time. Roughly 1.1% of the sample rests with the top ten.

What was sequenced was naive CD4+ T cells sorted from blood. The sample's cell subset or site label is to be understood as: CD45RA+ positively selected. This receptor was obtained from a man under 40 in good health. The chain employs TRBV20-1 and TRBJ2-3; no D segment can be confidently identified. The DNA reads TGCAGTGCCAAAAGCCTAGATACGCAGTATTTT. Translated, this is CSAKSLDTQYF.